This note documents a single T cell receptor (beta chain) sequence. Its antigen remains unidentified. This sample is drawn from a study of vaccination and CD4 T cells after COVID-19. The CDR3 has 18 amino acids. The V gene lost 5 bases and the J gene lost 2 bases, with 23 bases spanning the gap. CDR1 is SGHAT, CDR2 FQDESV, per germline (reference sequence). Oncomine TCR Beta short-read sequencing was applied to DNA from cultured CD4+ T cells. TCRdb reprocessed the PCR reads via MiXCR and lists one record per CDR3 protein. The sample has 25,000 to 30,000 distinct CDR3 sequences, roughly 60% seen once. Treatment specified: approximately 9-day PBMC culture with coronavirus spike peptide pools or control peptides (ViraFEST assay). Half-medium replacement with fresh IL-2 medium took place on days 3 and 7. Following a culture period (roughly ten days), negative selection was used to isolate CD4+ T cells.

The rearrangement uses TRBV11-1 and TRBJ2-3, with a weak D call TRBD2 (5 bases). The sequences come from CD4+ T cells from blood, cultured in vitro, collected after SARS-CoV-2 vaccination. The clonotype was recovered from a human donor who received a COVID-19 vaccine. This chain's CDR3 is CASSPQRPARGFTDTQYF. The CDR3 bases are TGTGCCAGCAGCCCTCAACGCCCGGCTAGAGGGTTCACAGATACGCAGTATTTT.